This TCR beta chain originates from a study of T cell clonotyping in hematopoietic cell transplantation. Overall study context: Pretransplant recipient samples were taken after cytoreduction. Study-wide results and limits: Cells were unsorted, so CD4 and CD8 contributions were not separated.

Turning to this clone: As yet, its antigen is unknown.

Specified time point: recipient sample about 28 days before transplant, after cytoreduction. Recipients were bled about 28 days pretransplant and at posttransplant days 30, 100, 180. Using immunoSEQ multiplex PCR, the repertoire was profiled, and TCRdb retains in-frame clones only, with some absent. The sample lists tens of thousands of clones, approximately 95% seen once, with roughly 1.7% in the top ten. The sample in question was peripheral blood mononuclear cells, obtained before stem cell transplant. This sequence originates from a woman in her 50s with acute myeloid leukemia. Some clones in this sample may be carry-over from other donors' samples.

The CDR3 loop reads CASSLAGQGVSYEQYF. CDR3 sequence (DNA): TGCGCCAGCAGCTTGGCCGGTCAGGGAGTCTCCTACGAGCAGTACTTC. This chain joins TRBV5-1 and TRBJ2-7; D may match TRBD1 or TRBD2 (5 bases each). The CDR3 totals 16 residues. Trimming stripped 0 bases from V and 0 bases from J, with 13 bases between. Germline assignment: CDR1 SGHRS and CDR2 YFSETQ.